These 24 T cell receptor beta chains were sequenced from one sample in a study of shared clonotypes between healthy human individuals. Assay used: immunoSEQ multiplex PCR; TCRdb lists only in-frame clones, some missing. The sample gives some 500,000 clones, 79% of which show up once; 9.5% to 15% is in the top ten. Material: PBMCs. These receptors were obtained from a woman in her forties in good health. Some clones in this sample may be carry-over from other donors' samples.

The chain combines TRBV27 with TRBJ1-2, with unresolved D. This CDR3 comprises 13 residues. The ends were cut back, 5 bases at V and 1 base at J, with 8 bases in the middle. Looked up from germline, CDR1 is MNHEY and CDR2 is SMNVEV (reference sequence). In nucleotides, the CDR3 is TGTGCCAGCAGTCCGGTTCTTAACTATGGCTACACCTTC. Amino acid sequence: CASSPVLNYGYTF.

This clone was found a few times. V gene TRBV7-2 combines with J gene TRBJ2-3; no firm D call. The CDR3 is 13 residues long. CDR1 and CDR2 from the germline V gene are SGHTA and FQGNSA. Trimming shortened V by 2 bases and J by 5 bases, and 8 bases separated the two germline ends. The CDR3 DNA reads TGTGCCAGCAGCTTACCCCTTAAAGATACGCAGTATTTT. It codes for CASSLPLKDTQYF.

This clone was counted at least ten times. V and J are TRBV11-2 and TRBJ2-5; D not resolved. Germline CDR1 is SGHAT and CDR2 is FQNNGV. The CDR3 is 13 amino acids. Trimming removed 1 base at V and 4 bases at J, with 7 bases between. CDR3 sequence reads: CASSLGSRETQYF. CDR3 nucleotide sequence: TGTGCCAGCAGCTTAGGGTCGCGAGAGACCCAGTACTTC.

This clone appeared a few times. This specimen includes other DNA sequences encoding the same CDR3. The chain uses TRBV19 and TRBJ1-1; D unclear. Germline-derived CDR1 and CDR2 are LNHDA and SQIVND (reference sequence). Trimming stripped 4 bases from V and 0 bases from J, with 12 bases between. This CDR3 comprises 15 residues. CDR3 amino acids: CASSTAQTMNTEAFF. The DNA for the CDR3 is TGTGCCAGTAGTACGGCGCAGACGATGAACACTGAAGCTTTCTTT.

A note on this clone: The likely explanation is a read error, given a far larger clone one base away. This CDR3 is also generated by other DNA sequences in the sample. The chain carries TRBV7-3 and TRBJ1-2, with D perhaps TRBD1 (6 bases). V was pared by 5 bases and J by 7 bases, with 14 bases between. This CDR3 spans 13 amino acids. From germline, CDR1 is SGHTA and CDR2 FQGTGA. The CDR3 DNA follows: TGTGCCAGCAGCGCTAACAGGGACGGTGGCTACACCTTC. Protein product: CASSANRDGGYTF.

V gene TRBV28 combines with J gene TRBJ1-5; 7 bases are a match to TRBD1. Losses at the gene ends were 2 bases for V and 1 base for J; bases not matched to a gene: 2. Germline assignment: CDR1 MDHEN and CDR2 SYDVKM. This CDR3 spans 15 amino acids. The CDR3 here is CASSLQGDSNQPQHF. The CDR3 bases are TGTGCCAGCAGTTTACAGGGGGACAGCAATCAGCCCCAGCATTTT.

V and J are TRBV5-4 and TRBJ2-7; D remains ambiguous. The V end lost 4 bases, the J end lost 5 bases, and 13 bases lay between the germline ends. CDR1 SGHNT and CDR2 YYREEE come from the germline V gene (reference sequence). There are 13 residues in the CDR3. The CDR3, as DNA: TGTGCCAGCAGCAGAGTAGATGGGGACGAGCAGTACTTC. Translation gives CASSRVDGDEQYF.

This clone was observed a handful of times. This chain uses TRBV9 with TRBJ1-1; D gene uncertain. Between the trimmed V and J ends, which lost 0 bases and 5 bases, there was a span of 8 bases. This CDR3 spans 13 amino acids. Germline V gives CDR1 SGDLS, CDR2 YYNGEE. CDR3 coding DNA: TGTGCCAGCAGCGTAGTGGGAGATACTGAAGCTTTCTTT. This translates into CASSVVGDTEAFF.

This clone was found a few times. The chain links TRBV29-1 to TRBJ1-1; TRBD1 agrees at 7 bases. Germline assignment: CDR1 SQVTM and CDR2 ANQGSEA. V was pared by 7 bases and J by 1 base, with 6 bases of the junction left unmatched. This CDR3 contains 13 residues. CDR3 DNA: TGCAGCGCTACCGGACAGGCGAACACTGAAGCTTTCTTT. Protein sequence: CSATGQANTEAFF.

The rearrangement uses TRBV10-3 and TRBJ1-3; 7 nucleotides match TRBD1. The V and J ends lost 3 bases and 7 bases, in that order; junction bases with no gene match: 12. Germline V gives CDR1 ENHRY, CDR2 SYGVKD. The CDR3 contains 16 residues. This CDR3 reads CAISDISRDRRNTIYF. As DNA, the CDR3 is TGTGCCATCAGTGATATCTCCCGGGACAGAAGGAACACCATATATTTT.

The chain links TRBV29-1 to TRBJ2-5, with D perhaps matching TRBD1 or TRBD2 (5 bases each). The CDR3 consists of 11 residues. V gave up 7 bases and J gave up 5 bases, with 11 bases separating them. The germline CDR1 and CDR2 sequences are SQVTM and ANQGSEA. This CDR3 is CSGDEGETQYF. The CDR3 nucleotides read TGCAGCGGTGATGAGGGGGAGACCCAGTACTTC.

The chain combines TRBV5-1 with TRBJ2-7; a possible D gene is TRBD2 (6 bases). In germline, CDR1 is SGHRS, CDR2 YFSETQ. CDR3 length: 13 residues. The germline V and J ends were trimmed by 0 bases and 4 bases, with 8 bases remaining between them. This CDR3 reads CASSLEGGYEQYF. In nucleotides, the CDR3 is TGCGCCAGCAGCTTGGAAGGAGGGTACGAGCAGTACTTC.

V usage is TRBV29-1 and J usage is TRBJ2-3; D unresolved. The germline V gene has CDR1 SQVTM and CDR2 ANQGSEA. Trimming cost V 2 bases and J 6 bases, with 12 bases left between them. There are 13 residues in the CDR3. CDR3 region: CSVEIQVSDTQYF. The CDR3 DNA is TGCAGCGTTGAAATTCAAGTATCTGATACGCAGTATTTT.

The V call is TRBV5-6, the J call TRBJ2-7; 12 bases map to TRBD2. In germline, CDR1 is SGHDT, CDR2 YYEEEE. V dropped 4 bases and J dropped 2; count of bases not matched to a gene: 7. The CDR3 sequence is 16 residues long. The CDR3 is CASSRPSGRAPYEQYF. For the CDR3, the DNA is TGTGCCAGCAGCCGTCCTAGCGGGAGGGCCCCCTACGAGCAGTACTTC.

The chain carries TRBV9 and TRBJ2-3; 9 bases are a match to TRBD1. CDR3 length: 15 residues. The germline gives CDR1 SGDLS, CDR2 YYNGEE. Trimming at V came to 6 bases and at J to 3 bases, leaving 8 bases not matched to a gene. The CDR3 sequence: CASTLDRGFTDTQYF. CDR3 sequence (DNA): TGTGCCAGCACCTTGGACAGGGGATTTACAGATACGCAGTATTTT.

This chain connects TRBV4-1 to TRBJ1-4; D unclear. The length of the CDR3 is 13 residues. With 0 bases removed from V and 14 bases from J, the gap between germline ends came to 13 bases. In germline, CDR1 is MGHRA, CDR2 YSYEKL. The CDR3 sequence is CASSQDEGFSLFF. The CDR3 DNA reads as TGCGCCAGCAGCCAAGATGAGGGCTTTTCCCTGTTTTTT.

This clone was observed once. The chain's CDR3 is CASRGLAVSYNEQFF. CDR3 nucleotide sequence: TGTGCCAGCCGCGGGCTAGCTGTCTCCTACAATGAGCAGTTCTTC. The V and J genes are TRBV7-2 and TRBJ2-1, with TRBD2 as a possible D gene (5 bases). The length of the CDR3 is 15 residues. CDR1 is SGHTA, CDR2 FQGNSA, per germline. The V end lost 8 bases, the J end lost 0 bases, and 14 bases lay between the germline ends.

This clone was seen more than once but under ten times. The chain couples TRBV6-1 to TRBJ1-5; 7 nucleotides align to TRBD1. V lost 0 bases to trimming and J lost 5 bases; unmatched junction nucleotides: 4. Germline lookup yields CDR1 MNHNS and CDR2 SASEGT. CDR3 length equals 15 residues. The CDR3 nucleotides read TGTGCCAGCAGTGAAGCGGGGACAGATGATCAGCCCCAGCATTTT. Amino acid sequence: CASSEAGTDDQPQHF.

This clone was picked up a small number of times. In DNA form, the CDR3 reads TGTGCCAGCAGCCAAGGGGTTGCGGGAAACAATGAGCAGTTCTTC. It translates to CASSQGVAGNNEQFF. The chain is built from TRBV4-2 and TRBJ2-1, with D possibly TRBD2 on 6 matching bases. The CDR3 consists of 15 residues. Trimming took off 1 base at V and 5 bases at J, with 12 bases between the two ends. CDR1 LGHNA and CDR2 YNFKEQ come from the germline V gene.

The rearrangement uses TRBV7-9 and TRBJ1-2; D is ambiguous. The CDR3 sequence is 11 residues long. Germline-derived CDR1 and CDR2 are SEHNR and FQNEAQ (reference sequence). V was cut by 5 bases and J by 14 bases, with 15 bases left in between. CDR3 protein: CASSLTGSGTF. CDR3 nucleotides: TGTGCCAGCAGCCTTACTGGCTCAGGTACCTTC.

The V gene is TRBV9, the J gene TRBJ2-5; 9 bases are shared with TRBD2. The CDR3 runs 16 residues. V was clipped by 0 bases and J by 1 base; unmatched bases: 4. CDR1 and CDR2 from the germline V gene are SGDLS and YYNGEE. CDR3 nucleotide sequence: TGTGCCAGCAGCGTAGCGGCTAGCGGGACCCAAGAGACCCAGTACTTC. It encodes CASSVAASGTQETQYF.

The chain uses TRBV28 and TRBJ1-4, with D possibly being TRBD1 (5 bases). This CDR3 is 13 amino acids long. Trimming removed 7 bases from V and 7 bases from J, with 13 bases in between. The V gene's germline CDR1 is MDHEN and CDR2 SYDVKM. In nucleotides, the CDR3 is TGTGCCAGCAAGGTCGGGGGGAGTGAAAAACTGTTTTTT. This codes for CASKVGGSEKLFF.

The chain links TRBV18 to TRBJ1-2; no clear D. Trimming stripped 1 base from V and 3 bases from J, with 9 bases between. The CDR3 totals 14 residues. Germline lookup yields CDR1 KGHSH and CDR2 LQKENI. The CDR3 coding sequence is TGTGCCAGCTCACCACGTGCAGCGGACTATGGCTACACCTTC. Amino acids: CASSPRAADYGYTF.

CDR3: CAWSTGGYEQYF. The CDR3 DNA follows: TGTGCCTGGAGTACGGGGGGGTACGAGCAGTACTTC. This chain links TRBV30 with TRBJ2-7; 8 bases are a match to TRBD2. CDR3 length: 12 residues. CDR1 and CDR2 from the germline V gene are GTSNPN and SVGIG (reference sequence). The V segment lost 2 bases and the J segment 4 bases; nucleotides outside the gene matches: 1. Full variable domain (missing parts from reference TRBV30 and TRBJ2-7): SQTIHQWPATLVQPVGSPLSLECTVEGTSNPNLYWYRQAAGRGLQLLFYSVGIGQISSEVPQNLSASRPQDRQFILSSKKLLLSDSGFYLCAWSTGGYEQYFGPGTRLTVT.